The 6 T cell receptor beta chains listed next were all sequenced from one sample in a study of T cell responses to AZD1222 COVID-19 vaccine (dated by TCRdb to 2020 to 2022). The time point tag for this specimen amounts to: about 28 days (+/-7) after the second vaccine dose. Library prep was done by the immunoSEQ multiplex PCR assay. Sourced from immuneACCESS, this table was stored by TCRdb with only in-frame sequences that have V and J called. A share of the clones is absent; for the studies checked, an unresolved V gene accounts for under half, and the remainder has no known explanation. The sample table records more than 80,000 clones; less than 95% of these occur just once. The biggest ten clones account for under 8.5% of the sample. The sample here was peripheral blood, taken 28 days after the second AZD1222 dose. Source of these receptors: an adult who received the AZD1222 COVID-19 vaccine.

This clone was observed a single time. This rearrangement joins TRBV5-1 to TRBJ1-2; D call uncertain. The CDR3 is made up of 16 amino acids. The V gene lost 2 bases and the J gene lost 3 bases, with 17 bases spanning the gap. Germline CDR1 is SGHRS and CDR2 is YFSETQ. The chain's CDR3 is CASSFGYTPEDYGYTF. The CDR3, as DNA: TGCGCCAGCAGCTTCGGGTACACCCCGGAGGACTATGGCTACACCTTC.

The rearrangement uses TRBV7-8 and TRBJ2-7; no firm D call. The length of the CDR3 is 15 residues. Trimming removed 1 base from V and 1 base from J, with 11 bases in between. In germline, CDR1 is SGHVS, CDR2 FQNEAQ. CDR3 amino acids: CASSLGSTDSYEQYF. CDR3 bases: TGTGCCAGCAGCTTAGGCAGCACTGATTCCTACGAGCAGTACTTC.

This clone has a single count. V usage is TRBV7-2 and J usage is TRBJ2-5; D is ambiguous. The CDR3 is 14 residues long. The V end lost 0 bases, the J end lost 1 base, and 6 bases lay between the germline ends. Germline-derived CDR1 and CDR2 are SGHTA and FQGNSA. CDR3 in amino acids: CASSLAAPQETQYF. As DNA, the CDR3 is TGTGCCAGCAGCTTAGCCGCACCCCAAGAGACCCAGTACTTC.

The chain carries TRBV9 and TRBJ2-5, with D tentatively TRBD2 (5 bases). V lost 3 bases, J lost 5 bases, and 17 bases lay in between. CDR1 is SGDLS, CDR2 YYNGEE, per germline. This CDR3 is 15 amino acids long. The CDR3 reads CASSALTGFPETQYF. The CDR3 DNA follows: TGTGCCAGCAGCGCCCTTACGGGGTTTCCGGAGACCCAGTACTTC.

The chain carries TRBV18 and TRBJ1-4; D ambiguous. Trimming took 1 base from V and 0 from J, leaving 15 bases between them. Germline V gives CDR1 KGHSH, CDR2 LQKENI. The CDR3 runs to 18 residues. The CDR3, as DNA: TGTGCCAGCTCACCACGGGCGCCTGACGCCGCAACTAATGAAAAACTGTTTTTT. Translation: CASSPRAPDAATNEKLFF.

V and J are TRBV18 and TRBJ2-3; no clear D gene. V lost 5 bases, J lost 0 bases, and 27 bases lay in between. The CDR3 length is 20 residues. Germline V CDR1 and CDR2: KGHSH, LQKENI. The CDR3 protein is CASSVIEQVMGPTSTDTQYF. CDR3 nucleotides: TGTGCCAGCTCAGTCATAGAGCAGGTGATGGGTCCTACTAGCACAGATACGCAGTATTTT.